The 22 T cell receptor beta chains below all came from one sample that was sequenced in a study of CD4 and CD8 cells across lung adenocarcinoma regions. TCRdb re-derived calls from the PCR reads in MiXCR, one entry per CDR3 protein. The profile shows 13,000 or so distinct CDR3 sequences, roughly 48% of them singletons. Sequenced material: CD4+ T cells from the center of a lung tumor. These receptors were collected from a male donor with lung adenocarcinoma. The CD4 and CD8 labels of this study may be unreliable.

This clonotype turned up a few times. J is TRBJ2-3 and V is TRBV11-2; D is undetermined. Trimming took 1 base from V and 6 from J, leaving 11 bases between them. Germline V lookup: CDR1 SGHAT, CDR2 FQNNGV. The CDR3 totals 14 residues. Here the CDR3 DNA reads TGTGCCAGCAGCTTAGGGCAGGTGCGGGATACGCAGTATTTT. Amino acid sequence: CASSLGQVRDTQYF. The full variable domain, with the rest looked up from reference TRBV11-2 and TRBJ2-3, is EAGVAQSPRYKIIEKRQSVAFWCNPISGHATLYWYQQILGQGPKLLIQFQNNGVVDDSQLPKDRFSAERLKGVDSTLKIQPAKLEDSAVYLCASSLGQVRDTQYFGPGTRLTVL.

Worth noting for this clonotype: The junction differs from germline at one of its ends, possibly a read error. This chain uses TRBV6-5 with TRBJ2-2; D might be TRBD2 (6 bases). The V gene's germline CDR1 is MNHEY and CDR2 SVGAGI. The CDR3 is 15 amino acids. CDR3 DNA sequence: TGTGCCAGCAGACTCCAGTCCGGGAGTCCCGGTAAGCTGTATTTT. This translates into CASRLQSGSPGKLYF.

This clonotype showed up just a few times. V usage is TRBV7-2 and J usage is TRBJ2-1; no definite D call. TRBJ2-5 matches the DNA end more closely, so the J call is doubtful. Germline CDR1 SGHTA, CDR2 FQGNSA. The CDR3 runs 14 residues. This CDR3 is CASSYSRARETQYF. The CDR3 coding sequence is TGTGCCAGCAGCTACTCTAGGGCCCGAGAGACCCAGTACTTC.

Notes on this clonotype: A read error is possible here, since a much larger clone lies one base away. The chain combines TRBV6-5 with TRBJ2-4, with D tentatively TRBD1 (6 bases). TRBJ2-7 matches the DNA end more closely, so the J call is doubtful. The V gene's germline CDR1 is MNHEY and CDR2 SVGAGI. The CDR3 length is 16 residues. The CDR3 region has the DNA TGTGCCAGCAGTTTACACGGGGCAGGGGACCCCCACGAGCAGTACTTC. This codes for CASSLHGAGDPHEQYF.

Ten or more counts support this clonotype. This sequence joins TRBV12-3 or TRBV12-4 and TRBJ2-1; TRBD2 aligns across 8 bases. CDR3 length: 15 amino acids. V shed 6 bases, J shed 5 bases, and the junction held 9 bases outside the gene matches. The DNA of the CDR3 is TGTGCCAGCAGGGACACTAGCGGCCAAAACAATGAGCAGTTCTTC. Translation gives CASRDTSGQNNEQFF.

The V call is TRBV6-1, the J call TRBJ1-2; D unresolved. Germline V CDR1 and CDR2: MNHNS, SASEGT. The CDR3 contains 13 residues. The V end lost 7 bases, the J end lost 2 bases, and 11 bases lay between the germline ends. This CDR3 is CASTWTQNYGYTF. The CDR3 DNA follows: TGTGCCAGCACCTGGACCCAAAACTATGGCTACACCTTC.

Within the sample, this clonotype is medium-sized. The CDR3 is CASSYRGSSTDTQYF. CDR3 coding DNA: TGTGCCAGCAGTTACAGGGGTTCTAGCACAGATACGCAGTATTTT. The genes are TRBV6-5 and TRBJ2-3, with a tentative D call TRBD1 (5 bases). Germline values: CDR1 MNHEY, CDR2 SVGAGI. The CDR3 totals 15 residues. Trimming took off 2 bases at V and 0 bases at J, with 9 bases between the two ends.

The chain has TRBV6-5 and TRBJ2-2; D call uncertain. This CDR3 contains 16 residues. The germline CDR1 and CDR2 sequences are MNHEY and SVGAGI. Trimming stripped 2 bases from V and 16 bases from J, with 26 bases between. CDR3 sequence (DNA): TGTGCCAGCAGTTACCAAAGCCACGTGAACACCGGTAAGCAGTTTTTT. This gives the protein CASSYQSHVNTGKQFF.

This clonotype turned up a few times. This chain links TRBV3-1 with TRBJ2-1, with unresolved D. The better agreement between TRBJ2-5 and the DNA end casts doubt on the J call. Germline lookup yields CDR1 LGHDT and CDR2 YNNKEL (reference sequence). The CDR3 spans 14 residues. The CDR3 spells CASSIGRFQETQYF. The CDR3 coding sequence is TGTGCCAGCAGCATCGGACGGTTTCAAGAGACCCAGTACTTC.

The V call is TRBV7-2, the J call TRBJ1-2; the D gene is possibly TRBD1 (6 bases). V gave up 5 bases and J gave up 8 bases, with 18 bases separating them. The CDR3 has 14 residues. Germline V gene sequence: CDR1 SGHTA, CDR2 FQGNSA. The CDR3 region has the DNA TGTGCCAGCAGCCTCCCGGGGACACCAGACGGCTACACCTTC. Translating it yields CASSLPGTPDGYTF.

In regard to this clonotype: The germline gene is not matched at one end of the junction; a read error may be the cause. The chain links TRBV6-1 to TRBJ2-4; D possibly matches TRBD1 or TRBD2 (5 bases each). Germline V lookup: CDR1 MNHNS, CDR2 SASEGT. CDR3 length: 13 amino acids. The CDR3 bases are TGTGCCAGGGGGCTGCGGGCCAAAGATATGCAGTATTTC. This gives the protein CARGLRAKDMQYF.

The CDR3 here is CASSLDGMNSPLHF. In nucleotides, the CDR3 is TGTGCCAGCAGCTTAGATGGTATGAATTCACCCCTCCACTTT. The chain couples TRBV11-3 to TRBJ1-6; D remains ambiguous. CDR3 length equals 14 residues. In germline, CDR1 is SGHNT, CDR2 YENEEA. V lost 0 bases, J lost 7 bases, and 7 bases lay in between. Filled out from reference TRBV11-3 and TRBJ1-6, the complete variable domain reads EAGVVQSPRYKIIEKKQPVAFWCNPISGHNTLYWYLQNLGQGPELLIRYENEEAVDDSQLPKDRFSAERLKGVDSTLKIQPAELGDSAVYLCASSLDGMNSPLHFGNGTRLTVT.

This clonotype came up many times. This may stem from a read error, because a much larger clone lies one nucleotide away. CDR3 nucleotide sequence: TGTGCCAGCAGTTCCGGGGTTTCCTACAATGAGCAGTACTTC. It yields the protein CASSSGVSYNEQYF. V usage is TRBV27 and J usage is TRBJ2-1; weak D call: TRBD2 (5 bases). The end of the DNA fits TRBJ2-7 better, so the J call may be wrong. Germline V gene sequence: CDR1 MNHEY, CDR2 SMNVEV (reference sequence). The CDR3 is made up of 14 amino acids.

In its sample, this clonotype was seen a few times. The chain uses TRBV12-3 or TRBV12-4 and TRBJ2-2; D may be TRBD1 (6 bases). V dropped 7 bases and J dropped 2 bases, with 20 bases sitting between them. The length of the CDR3 is 17 residues. The chain's CDR3 is CASTSTGGSTNTGELFF. CDR3 sequence (DNA): TGTGCCAGCACCTCGACAGGCGGGTCGACCAACACCGGGGAGCTGTTTTTT.

This clonotype was seen ten or more times. This chain connects TRBV6-1 to TRBJ1-1; no definite D call. There are 11 residues in the CDR3. Germline assignment: CDR1 MNHNS and CDR2 SASEGT. V was trimmed by 4 bases and J by 8 bases, leaving 8 bases between them. The chain's CDR3 is CASSAWKEAFF. CDR3 nucleotide sequence: TGTGCCAGCAGTGCCTGGAAAGAAGCTTTCTTT.

For this clonotype: As the CDR3 is not closed by the conserved phenylalanine or tryptophan, this likely results from a read error. The DNA is omitted, as the CDR3 cannot be located on it reliably, and the CDR3 follows TCRdb's listing. The rearrangement uses TRBV15 and TRBJ2-3; TRBD1 reflects the table's D call only, with no check against the DNA. Ends included, the CDR3 has 19 residues. Germline loops: CDR1 LNHNV, CDR2 YYDKDF (reference sequence). The CDR3 region is CATTPGYFVFLVETGFHHV.

The CDR3 region is CASSQVRGGEQFF. DNA of the CDR3: TGTGCCAGCAGCCAAGTGAGGGGCGGTGAGCAGTTCTTC. J is TRBJ2-1 and V is TRBV6-1; tentatively, D is TRBD1 or TRBD2 (5 bases each). V gave up 6 bases and J gave up 9 bases, with 15 bases separating them. Per germline, CDR1 MNHNS and CDR2 SASEGT. CDR3 length equals 13 residues.

The chain is built from TRBV6-5 and TRBJ2-1; 8 nucleotides match TRBD2. The CDR3 covers 16 residues. The trim removed 0 bases at V and 4 bases at J, leaving 5 bases unmatched. The V gene's germline CDR1 is MNHEY and CDR2 SVGAGI. CDR3 loop: CASSYSQLAEYNEQFF. The DNA of the CDR3 is TGTGCCAGCAGTTACTCGCAACTAGCGGAGTACAATGAGCAGTTCTTC.

The chain couples TRBV28 to TRBJ2-1; 10 nucleotides match TRBD2. CDR1 is MDHEN, CDR2 SYDVKM, per germline. V shed 6 bases and J 9 bases; nucleotides not matched to a gene: 11. This CDR3 comprises 15 residues. The CDR3 DNA reads as TGTGCCAGCAGCTCATCTAGCGGGAGAACTTTTGAGCAGTTCTTC. Residues: CASSSSSGRTFEQFF. The variable domain in full, with the rest retrieved from reference TRBV28 and TRBJ2-1, is DVKVTQSSRYLVKRTGEKVFLECVQDMDHENMFWYRQDPGLGLRLIYFSYDVKMKEKGDIPEGYSVSREKKERFSLILESASTNQTSMYLCASSSSSGRTFEQFFGPGTRLTVL.

There are a few counts of this clonotype. The chain couples TRBV11-3 to TRBJ2-7, with TRBD2 matching 8 bases. Germline CDR1 reads SGHNT; CDR2 reads YENEEA. V lost 0 bases and J lost 10; bases outside the gene matches: 8. The CDR3 length is 14 residues. The CDR3 spells CASSLDLGTRDQYF. In nucleotides, the CDR3 is TGTGCCAGCAGCTTAGATCTAGGGACTAGAGATCAGTACTTC.

V and J are TRBV6-1 and TRBJ2-1, with D hard to call. Trimming pared 5 bases from V and 9 bases from J, leaving 8 bases between. Germline CDR1 is MNHNS and CDR2 is SASEGT. The CDR3 covers 11 residues. The CDR3 loop reads CASSLHTEQFF. CDR3 nucleotides: TGTGCCAGCAGTCTCCACACTGAGCAGTTCTTC.

This clonotype is termed medium-sized. V gene TRBV10-2 combines with J gene TRBJ1-3; D is unclear. This CDR3 has 15 amino acids. The germline V and J ends were trimmed by 4 bases and 0 bases, with 10 bases remaining between them. Germline V gene data show CDR1 as WSHSY and CDR2 as SAAADI. The chain's CDR3 is CASSVSLSSGNTIYF. CDR3 DNA sequence: TGCGCCAGCAGTGTCAGCCTCTCCTCTGGAAACACCATATATTTT.